Listed below are T cell receptor beta chains from one sample, sequenced in a study of cytomegalovirus exposure and HLA in healthy donors. Sequenced by immunoSEQ multiplex PCR; TCRdb stores in-frame clones only, minus some. The sample comprises about 140,000 clones, around 86% of which are singletons, and just under 9% rests with the top ten. The material sequenced was PBMCs. The receptors originated from a man aged 18 to 30 in good health and CMV-seropositive. Each CDR3 is given with its conserved first and last residue. Fields, in order: CDR3 DNA, CDR3 protein, V gene, J gene, clone size, D gene. D genes are given only for firm matches. Size values are once, few and many counts, or a class for expanded clones, and some rows have none.

cdr3_nt: TGCGCCAGCAGCTTGGGAGGCCTAGCGAACAACAATGAGCAGTTCTTC
cdr3_aa: CASSLGGLANNNEQFF
v_call: TRBV5-1
j_call: TRBJ2-1
clone_size: .
d_call: .

cdr3_nt: TGTGCCAGCAGCCTAAATAACAGGGTCTACCCCCTGACTAACTATGGCTACACCTTC
cdr3_aa: CASSLNNRVYPLTNYGYTF
v_call: TRBV11-2
j_call: TRBJ1-2
clone_size: .
d_call: .

cdr3_nt: TGTGCCAGCAGTGAATCAGGGCTCGAGCAGTACTTC
cdr3_aa: CASSESGLEQYF
v_call: TRBV25-1
j_call: TRBJ2-7
clone_size: .
d_call: .

cdr3_nt: TGTGCCAGCAGCTTGGGTAGCGGTCAAGAGACCCAGTACTTC
cdr3_aa: CASSLGSGQETQYF
v_call: TRBV7-8
j_call: TRBJ2-5
clone_size: .
d_call: .

cdr3_nt: TGTGCCAGCAGGTCACTAGCTTTGCCTCGGTACGAGCAGTACTTC
cdr3_aa: CASRSLALPRYEQYF
v_call: TRBV11-2
j_call: TRBJ2-7
clone_size: few
d_call: .

cdr3_nt: TGTGCCAGCAGCGTAGAAGGGCTAGCTACTTACGAGCAGTACTTC
cdr3_aa: CASSVEGLATYEQYF
v_call: TRBV9
j_call: TRBJ2-7
clone_size: once
d_call: .

cdr3_nt: TGTGCCAGCACCGCGCTAGCGGGAGTTAAGAATGAGCAGTTCTTC
cdr3_aa: CASTALAGVKNEQFF
v_call: TRBV5-6
j_call: TRBJ2-1
clone_size: .
d_call: TRBD2

cdr3_nt: TGCGCCAGCAGCGCCCAGGGGGGAGTGACCGAGCAGTACTTC
cdr3_aa: CASSAQGGVTEQYF
v_call: TRBV5-1
j_call: TRBJ2-7
clone_size: .
d_call: .

cdr3_nt: TGTGCCAGCAGCCAAGCTAGCCAGACTAGCGGAAATTACGAGCAGTACTTC
cdr3_aa: CASSQASQTSGNYEQYF
v_call: TRBV4-2
j_call: TRBJ2-7
clone_size: .
d_call: TRBD2

cdr3_nt: TGTGCCAGCAGCTTAGTTATTGGCGGGGAACTGTTTTTT
cdr3_aa: CASSLVIGGELFF
v_call: TRBV7-6
j_call: TRBJ1-4
clone_size: .
d_call: .

cdr3_nt: TGTGCCAGCAGCTTAGGGACAGGGACCACCGGGGAGCTGTTTTTT
cdr3_aa: CASSLGTGTTGELFF
v_call: TRBV7-6
j_call: TRBJ2-2
clone_size: .
d_call: TRBD1

cdr3_nt: TGTGCCAGCAGCTTGAGGGGGACAGACTACGAGCAGTACTTC
cdr3_aa: CASSLRGTDYEQYF
v_call: TRBV5-4
j_call: TRBJ2-7
clone_size: medium-sized
d_call: TRBD1

cdr3_nt: TGCGCCAGCAGTGAGTCACTAGGGTGGCAGCCCCAGCATTTT
cdr3_aa: CASSESLGWQPQHF
v_call: TRBV10-2
j_call: TRBJ1-5
clone_size: .
d_call: .

cdr3_nt: TGTGCCAGCAGCCCTATAACAGGGAATAGCAATCAGCCCCAGCATTTT
cdr3_aa: CASSPITGNSNQPQHF
v_call: TRBV27
j_call: TRBJ1-5
clone_size: .
d_call: .

cdr3_nt: TGTGCCAGCAGCTTAATAGACAGGGATCGAACCGGGGAGCTGTTTTTT
cdr3_aa: CASSLIDRDRTGELFF
v_call: TRBV7-8
j_call: TRBJ2-2
clone_size: .
d_call: TRBD1

cdr3_nt: TGTGCCAGCTCACCACCTTTGACAGCTTCACTCTATGGCTACACCTTC
cdr3_aa: CASSPPLTASLYGYTF
v_call: TRBV18
j_call: TRBJ1-2
clone_size: .
d_call: .

cdr3_nt: TGTGCCAGCAGCGTAGGAGATTACAATGAGCAGTTCTTC
cdr3_aa: CASSVGDYNEQFF
v_call: TRBV9
j_call: TRBJ2-1
clone_size: .
d_call: .

cdr3_nt: TGTGCCTTAGACACCCTCACCACCTACGAGCAGTACTTC
cdr3_aa: CALDTLTTYEQYF
v_call: TRBV30
j_call: TRBJ2-7
clone_size: .
d_call: .

cdr3_nt: TGTGCCAGCAGCTTTCTAGTGGGACAAGCCTACGAGCAGTACTTC
cdr3_aa: CASSFLVGQAYEQYF
v_call: TRBV7-8
j_call: TRBJ2-7
clone_size: .
d_call: .

cdr3_nt: TGTGCCAGCAGAGGAGTTACAGGGAAAACTGAAGCTTTCTTT
cdr3_aa: CASRGVTGKTEAFF
v_call: TRBV7-9
j_call: TRBJ1-1
clone_size: .
d_call: .

cdr3_nt: TGTGCCATCAGTGAGGGGCAGGGGGCCACTGAAGCTTTCTTT
cdr3_aa: CAISEGQGATEAFF
v_call: TRBV10-3
j_call: TRBJ1-1
clone_size: .
d_call: TRBD1

cdr3_nt: TGCGCCAGCAGGCCGGGACTGAATGAAAAACTGTTTTTT
cdr3_aa: CASRPGLNEKLFF
v_call: TRBV5-1
j_call: TRBJ1-4
clone_size: .
d_call: .

cdr3_nt: TGTGCCAGCACTCTACCCCCTTTAACAGGGGAAGGCACCGGGGAGCTGTTTTTT
cdr3_aa: CASTLPPLTGEGTGELFF
v_call: TRBV6-7
j_call: TRBJ2-2
clone_size: .
d_call: TRBD1

cdr3_nt: TGTGCCAGCACCCGGGGGGGTAGTTCGTCGGAAGCTTTCTTT
cdr3_aa: CASTRGGSSSEAFF
v_call: TRBV28
j_call: TRBJ1-1
clone_size: .
d_call: .

cdr3_nt: TGTGCCAGCAGCTTAGCCCCAGCGGAGACCCAGTACTTC
cdr3_aa: CASSLAPAETQYF
v_call: TRBV7-9
j_call: TRBJ2-5
clone_size: .
d_call: .

cdr3_nt: TGTGCCAGCAGCCAGAGCGCGGGCTACGAGCAGTACTTC
cdr3_aa: CASSQSAGYEQYF
v_call: TRBV14
j_call: TRBJ2-7
clone_size: .
d_call: .

cdr3_nt: TGCGCCAGCAGCTCGCTCATAGCCCTGGGACAGGGATACTACAATGAGCAGTTCTTC
cdr3_aa: CASSSLIALGQGYYNEQFF
v_call: TRBV5-1
j_call: TRBJ2-1
clone_size: .
d_call: TRBD1

cdr3_nt: TGTGCCAGCAGCTTGGGGCCAGGGGGCACCCATAGCTCCTACAATGAGCAGTTCTTC
cdr3_aa: CASSLGPGGTHSSYNEQFF
v_call: TRBV5-4
j_call: TRBJ2-1
clone_size: .
d_call: TRBD1

cdr3_nt: TGCAGCGTAGCCAAAGGTGGAGGAGGGGGGGGTTACGAGCAGTACTTC
cdr3_aa: CSVAKGGGGGGYEQYF
v_call: TRBV29-1
j_call: TRBJ2-7
clone_size: once
d_call: .

cdr3_nt: TGCGCCAGCAGCTTCGGGGTGGATACGCAGTATTTT
cdr3_aa: CASSFGVDTQYF
v_call: TRBV5-1
j_call: TRBJ2-3
clone_size: .
d_call: .

cdr3_nt: TGTGCCAGCAGTGTACGACAGGGAGGCAATCAGCCCCAGCATTTT
cdr3_aa: CASSVRQGGNQPQHF
v_call: TRBV6-1
j_call: TRBJ1-5
clone_size: .
d_call: TRBD1

cdr3_nt: TGTGCCAGCACCCCAGGGGCCGACGAGACCCAGTACTTC
cdr3_aa: CASTPGADETQYF
v_call: TRBV7-9
j_call: TRBJ2-5
clone_size: .
d_call: .

cdr3_nt: TGCAGCGTAAACAGGGGGCTAAATGAGCAGTTCTTC
cdr3_aa: CSVNRGLNEQFF
v_call: TRBV29-1
j_call: TRBJ2-1
clone_size: .
d_call: TRBD1

cdr3_nt: TGCGCCAGCAGCTTGGCCAGGTTTAGCGGGGGGGCCGGGAATGAGCAGTTCTTC
cdr3_aa: CASSLARFSGGAGNEQFF
v_call: TRBV5-1
j_call: TRBJ2-1
clone_size: .
d_call: TRBD2

cdr3_nt: TGTGCCAGTAGTAGGGACAGCGTACGAAACTATGGCTACACCTTC
cdr3_aa: CASSRDSVRNYGYTF
v_call: TRBV19
j_call: TRBJ1-2
clone_size: .
d_call: TRBD1

cdr3_nt: TGTGCCAGTAGTTGGACAGGGGGCGCTTACGACGAGCAGTACTTC
cdr3_aa: CASSWTGGAYDEQYF
v_call: TRBV19
j_call: TRBJ2-7
clone_size: once
d_call: TRBD1

cdr3_nt: TGTGCCAGCAGCTTAGCGCGTGGCAGGGTATGGACTGAAGCTTTCTTT
cdr3_aa: CASSLARGRVWTEAFF
v_call: TRBV7-2
j_call: TRBJ1-1
clone_size: .
d_call: .

cdr3_nt: TGTGCCAGCAGTGAATTAAGGGGGGGAGACAATTGGGAGACCCAGTACTTC
cdr3_aa: CASSELRGGDNWETQYF
v_call: TRBV25-1
j_call: TRBJ2-5
clone_size: .
d_call: .

cdr3_nt: TGTGCCAGCAGTGAACCAGGGGCAGATACGCAGTATTTT
cdr3_aa: CASSEPGADTQYF
v_call: TRBV6-1
j_call: TRBJ2-3
clone_size: few
d_call: .

cdr3_nt: TGTGCCAGCTCCGAGACAGGGAGGAACACTGAAGCTTTCTTT
cdr3_aa: CASSETGRNTEAFF
v_call: TRBV18
j_call: TRBJ1-1
clone_size: .
d_call: TRBD1

cdr3_nt: TGTGCCAGCAGCTTAGAGGGGGGGAGCTCCTACAATGAGCAGTTCTTC
cdr3_aa: CASSLEGGSSYNEQFF
v_call: TRBV7-9
j_call: TRBJ2-1
clone_size: .
d_call: .

cdr3_nt: TGTGCCAGTAGTGGAACGTCGAGAGTAGCGGATACGCAGTATTTT
cdr3_aa: CASSGTSRVADTQYF
v_call: TRBV19
j_call: TRBJ2-3
clone_size: .
d_call: .

cdr3_nt: TGTGCCAGCAGTCCCCGCGGCCCCTTTTGGGGCCACACTGAAGCTTTCTTT
cdr3_aa: CASSPRGPFWGHTEAFF
v_call: TRBV7-8
j_call: TRBJ1-1
clone_size: .
d_call: .

cdr3_nt: TGCGCCAGCAGCTTGGGTGGACAGGGGCCGTGGGGGCAGTACTTC
cdr3_aa: CASSLGGQGPWGQYF
v_call: TRBV5-1
j_call: TRBJ2-7
clone_size: .
d_call: TRBD1

cdr3_nt: TGTGCCAGCAGCCCCGCGGGATTCCAAGGAAAACTGTTTTTT
cdr3_aa: CASSPAGFQGKLFF
v_call: TRBV7-6
j_call: TRBJ1-4
clone_size: .
d_call: .

cdr3_nt: TGCGCCAGCAGCTTGGGGACTAGCTCTCCCCCGGCGGGTACGCAGTATTTT
cdr3_aa: CASSLGTSSPPAGTQYF
v_call: TRBV5-1
j_call: TRBJ2-3
clone_size: .
d_call: TRBD2

cdr3_nt: TGTGCCAGCAGCTTTCTGGAGACCCAGTACTTC
cdr3_aa: CASSFLETQYF
v_call: TRBV5-6
j_call: TRBJ2-5
clone_size: .
d_call: .

cdr3_nt: TGTGCCAGCAGCTTGGTAGGGGGACATAATTCACCCCTCCACTTT
cdr3_aa: CASSLVGGHNSPLHF
v_call: TRBV5-6
j_call: TRBJ1-6
clone_size: .
d_call: .

cdr3_nt: TGTGCCAGCAGCGGCACTAGCGGTGAGCAGTTCTTC
cdr3_aa: CASSGTSGEQFF
v_call: TRBV9
j_call: TRBJ2-1
clone_size: .
d_call: TRBD2

cdr3_nt: TGTGCCATCAGTGGGGGGGGAGGGTTTAATTCACCCCTCCACTTT
cdr3_aa: CAISGGGGFNSPLHF
v_call: TRBV10-3
j_call: TRBJ1-6
clone_size: .
d_call: .

cdr3_nt: TGCGCCAGCCACGAGAATAACAATGAGCAGTTCTTC
cdr3_aa: CASHENNNEQFF
v_call: TRBV5-1
j_call: TRBJ2-1
clone_size: once
d_call: .